This T cell receptor (beta chain) was sequenced during a study of blood T cell repertoires in COVID-19. Study details: Spain, Italy and the United States supplied samples that represented acute and convalescent COVID-19. PBMCs, B-cell-depleted T cells, or T cells provided the cDNA or gDNA that made up the material.

A few counts support this clone. Under the authors' procedure: The assay estimated nucleated cells by amplifying reference gene primers. Measured with immunoSEQ multiplex PCR; TCRdb has only the in-frame clones, and not every one. V and J calls and clone size are given by that table; D and trimming were obtained from the DNA. The profile shows approximately 210,000 clones, about 95% of them singletons. Germline loops: CDR1 SGDLS, CDR2 YYNGEE. V lost 7 bases and J lost 1, with 17 bases in between. CDR3 length: 15 amino acids. A Seattle source enrolled patients during active infection and followed them longitudinally.

V and J are TRBV9 and TRBJ1-1; D may be TRBD1 (6 bases). This clonotype originated in a man aged 25-45 years with COVID-19, enrolled during active disease. Sequenced material: peripheral blood. The CDR3 spells CASGTTGTPNTEAFF. The CDR3 DNA reads TGTGCCAGCGGAACTACAGGGACCCCGAACACTGAAGCTTTCTTT. The variable domain in full, completed from reference TRBV9 and TRBJ1-1, reads DSGVTQTPKHLITATGQRVTLRCSPRSGDLSVYWYQQSLDQGLQFLIQYYNGEERAKGNILERFSAQQFPDLHSELNLSSLELGDSALYFCASGTTGTPNTEAFFGQGTRLTVV.